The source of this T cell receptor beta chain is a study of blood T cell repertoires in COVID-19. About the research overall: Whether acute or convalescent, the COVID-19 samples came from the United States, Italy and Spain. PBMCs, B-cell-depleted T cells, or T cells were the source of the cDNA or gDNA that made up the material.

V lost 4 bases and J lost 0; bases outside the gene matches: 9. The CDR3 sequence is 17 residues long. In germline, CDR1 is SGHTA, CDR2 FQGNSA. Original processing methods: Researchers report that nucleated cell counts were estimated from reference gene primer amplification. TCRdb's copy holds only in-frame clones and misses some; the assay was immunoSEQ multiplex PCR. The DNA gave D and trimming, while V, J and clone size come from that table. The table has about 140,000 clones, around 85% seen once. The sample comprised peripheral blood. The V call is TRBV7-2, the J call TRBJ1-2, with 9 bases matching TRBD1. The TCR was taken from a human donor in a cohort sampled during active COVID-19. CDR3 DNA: TGTGCCAGCAGCTCAACAGGGGGCCGGACAGCTAACTATGGCTACACCTTC. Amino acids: CASSSTGGRTANYGYTF. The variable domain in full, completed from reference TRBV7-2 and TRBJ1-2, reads GAGVSQSPSNKVTEKGKDVELRCDPISGHTALYWYRQSLGQGLEFLIYFQGNSAPDKSGLPSDRFSAERTGGSVSTLTIQRTQQEDSAVYLCASSSTGGRTANYGYTFGSGTRLTVV.